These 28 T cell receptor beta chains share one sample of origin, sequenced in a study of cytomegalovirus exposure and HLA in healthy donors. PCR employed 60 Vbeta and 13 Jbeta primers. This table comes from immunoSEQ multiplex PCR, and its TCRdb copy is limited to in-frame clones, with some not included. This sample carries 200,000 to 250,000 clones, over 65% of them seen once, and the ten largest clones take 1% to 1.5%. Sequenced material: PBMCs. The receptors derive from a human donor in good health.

For the CDR3, the DNA is TGTGCCAGCAGTCCAGGACAGCGCCAAGAGACCCAGTACTTC. Its translation: CASSPGQRQETQYF. The chain couples TRBV7-2 to TRBJ2-5; D might be TRBD1 (6 bases). Trimming shortened V by 6 bases and J by 1 base, and 12 bases separated the two germline ends. The CDR3 spans 14 residues. Germline V gene sequence: CDR1 SGHTA, CDR2 FQGNSA. Full variable domain (outside the CDR3, taken from reference TRBV7-2 and TRBJ2-5): GAGVSQSPSNKVTEKGKDVELRCDPISGHTALYWYRQSLGQGLEFLIYFQGNSAPDKSGLPSDRFSAERTGGSVSTLTIQRTQQEDSAVYLCASSPGQRQETQYFGPGTRLLVL.

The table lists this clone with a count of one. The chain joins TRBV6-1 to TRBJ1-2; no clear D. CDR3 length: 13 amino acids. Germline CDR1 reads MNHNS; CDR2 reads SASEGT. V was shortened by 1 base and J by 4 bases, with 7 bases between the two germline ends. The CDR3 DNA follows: TGTGCCAGCAGTGAAGGATGGGCCTATGGCTACACCTTC. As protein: CASSEGWAYGYTF.

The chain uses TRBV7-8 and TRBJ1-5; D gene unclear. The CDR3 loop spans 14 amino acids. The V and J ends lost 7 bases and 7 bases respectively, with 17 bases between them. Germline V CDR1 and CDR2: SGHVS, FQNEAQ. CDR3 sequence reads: CASTLGRIGQPQHF. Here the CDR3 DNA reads TGTGCCAGCACCCTGGGGAGGATCGGGCAGCCCCAGCATTTT. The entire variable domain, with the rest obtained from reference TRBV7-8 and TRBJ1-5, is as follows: GAGVSQSPRYKVAKRGQDVALRCDPISGHVSLFWYQQALGQGPEFLTYFQNEAQLDKSGLPSDRFFAERPEGSVSTLKIQRTQQEDSAVYLCASTLGRIGQPQHFGDGTRLSIL.

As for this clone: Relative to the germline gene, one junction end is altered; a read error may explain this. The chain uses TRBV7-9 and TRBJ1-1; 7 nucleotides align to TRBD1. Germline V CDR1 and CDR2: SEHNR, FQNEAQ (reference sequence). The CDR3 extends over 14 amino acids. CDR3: CSSSLNRGRTEAFF. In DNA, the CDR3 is TGTTCCAGCAGCTTAAACAGGGGCCGCACTGAAGCTTTCTTT. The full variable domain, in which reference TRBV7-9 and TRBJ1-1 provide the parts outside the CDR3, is DTGVSQNPRHKITKRGQNVTFRCDPISEHNRLYWYRQTLGQGPEFLTYFQNEAQLEKSRLLSDRFSAERPKGSFSTLEIQRTEQGDSAMYLCSSSLNRGRTEAFFGQGTRLTVV.

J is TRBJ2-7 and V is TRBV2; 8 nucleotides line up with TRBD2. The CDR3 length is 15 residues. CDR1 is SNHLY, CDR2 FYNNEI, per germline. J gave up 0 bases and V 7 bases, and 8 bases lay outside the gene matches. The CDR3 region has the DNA TGTGCCAGCAAAGCCGAGACTAGCGCCTCCTACGAGCAGTACTTC. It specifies CASKAETSASYEQYF. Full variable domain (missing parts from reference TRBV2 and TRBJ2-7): EPEVTQTPSHQVTQMGQEVILRCVPISNHLYFYWYRQILGQKVEFLVSFYNNEISEKSEIFDDQFSVERPDGSNFTLKIRSTKLEDSAMYFCASKAETSASYEQYFGPGTRLTVT.

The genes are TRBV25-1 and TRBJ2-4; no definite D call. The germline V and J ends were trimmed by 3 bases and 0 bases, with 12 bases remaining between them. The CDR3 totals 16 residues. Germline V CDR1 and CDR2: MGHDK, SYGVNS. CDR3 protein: CASSEATHIAKNIQYF. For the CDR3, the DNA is TGTGCCAGCAGTGAGGCCACCCATATAGCCAAAAACATTCAGTACTTC.

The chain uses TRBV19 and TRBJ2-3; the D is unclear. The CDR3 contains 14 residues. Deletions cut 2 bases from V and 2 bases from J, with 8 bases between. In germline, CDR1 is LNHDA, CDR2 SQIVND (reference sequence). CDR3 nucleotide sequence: TGTGCCAGTAGTATACAGAAAACCACAGATACGCAGTATTTT. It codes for CASSIQKTTDTQYF.

Here the CDR3 DNA reads TGTGCCAGCAGCGAGGGGGACAGGGGGTCCGTTCGTGCCACTGAAGCTTTCTTT. It encodes CASSEGDRGSVRATEAFF. The rearrangement uses TRBV11-2 and TRBJ1-1; TRBD1 matches 11 bases. V lost 5 bases, J lost 4 bases, and 15 bases stayed unmatched. This CDR3 has 18 residues. Germline CDR1 SGHAT, CDR2 FQNNGV.

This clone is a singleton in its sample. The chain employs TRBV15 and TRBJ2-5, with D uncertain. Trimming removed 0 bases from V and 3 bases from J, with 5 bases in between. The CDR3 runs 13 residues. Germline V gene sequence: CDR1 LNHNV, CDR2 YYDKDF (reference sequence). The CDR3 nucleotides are TGTGCCACCAGCAGAGATAAAAAAGAGACCCAGTACTTC. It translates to CATSRDKKETQYF.

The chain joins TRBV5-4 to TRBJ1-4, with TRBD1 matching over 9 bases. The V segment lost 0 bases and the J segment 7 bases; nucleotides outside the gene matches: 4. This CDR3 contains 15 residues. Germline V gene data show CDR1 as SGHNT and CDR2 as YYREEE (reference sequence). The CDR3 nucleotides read TGTGCCAGCAGCTTGGGAGGGACAGGGTCTGAAAAACTGTTTTTT. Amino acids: CASSLGGTGSEKLFF.

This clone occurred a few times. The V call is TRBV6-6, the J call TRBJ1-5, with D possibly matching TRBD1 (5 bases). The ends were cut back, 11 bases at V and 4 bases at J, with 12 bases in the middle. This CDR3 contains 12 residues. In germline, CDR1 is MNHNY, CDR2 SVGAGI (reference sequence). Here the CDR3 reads CAGSTANQPQHF. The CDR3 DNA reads TGTGCCGGGTCGACAGCGAATCAGCCCCAGCATTTT.

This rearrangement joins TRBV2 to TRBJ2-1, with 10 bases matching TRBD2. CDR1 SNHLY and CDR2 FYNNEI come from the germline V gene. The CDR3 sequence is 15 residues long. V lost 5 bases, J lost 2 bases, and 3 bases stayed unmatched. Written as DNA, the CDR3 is TGTGCCAGCAGTTGGACTAGCGGAACCTACAATGAGCAGTTCTTC. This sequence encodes CASSWTSGTYNEQFF.

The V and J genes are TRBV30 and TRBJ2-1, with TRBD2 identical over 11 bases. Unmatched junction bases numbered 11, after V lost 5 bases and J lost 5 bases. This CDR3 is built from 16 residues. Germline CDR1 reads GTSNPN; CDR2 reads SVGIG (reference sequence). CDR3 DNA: TGTGCCTGGGGAGGAGCGGGACTAGCGGAGCACAATGAGCAGTTCTTC. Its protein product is CAWGGAGLAEHNEQFF.

This CDR3 is CASSTGTSGGRETQYF. The CDR3 DNA sequence: TGTGCCAGCTCCACCGGGACTAGCGGGGGCCGAGAGACCCAGTACTTC. The chain uses TRBV18 and TRBJ2-5, with 14 positions matching TRBD2. V was pared by 6 bases and J by 4 bases, with 7 bases of the junction left unmatched. CDR3 length: 16 amino acids. CDR1 and CDR2 from the germline V gene are KGHSH and LQKENI.

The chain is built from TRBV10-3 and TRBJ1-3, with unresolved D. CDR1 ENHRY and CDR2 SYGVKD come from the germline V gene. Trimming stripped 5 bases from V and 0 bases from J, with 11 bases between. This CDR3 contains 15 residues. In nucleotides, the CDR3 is TGTGCCATCAGTCCCCAGGCGACCTCTGGAAACACCATATATTTT. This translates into CAISPQATSGNTIYF.

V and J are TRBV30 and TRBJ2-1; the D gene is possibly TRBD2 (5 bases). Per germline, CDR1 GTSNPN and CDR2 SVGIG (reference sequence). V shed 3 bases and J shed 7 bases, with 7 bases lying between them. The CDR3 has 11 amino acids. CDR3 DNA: TGTGCCTGGAGGGAGGAGAATGAGCAGTTCTTC. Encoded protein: CAWREENEQFF.

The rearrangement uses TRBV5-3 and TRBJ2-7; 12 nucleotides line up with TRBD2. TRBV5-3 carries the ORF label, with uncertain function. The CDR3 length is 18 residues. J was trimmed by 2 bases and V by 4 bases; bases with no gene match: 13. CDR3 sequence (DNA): TGTGCCAGAAGCCCCGTGACTAGCGGGAGTTACGAAGCCTACGAGCAGTACTTC. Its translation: CARSPVTSGSYEAYEQYF.

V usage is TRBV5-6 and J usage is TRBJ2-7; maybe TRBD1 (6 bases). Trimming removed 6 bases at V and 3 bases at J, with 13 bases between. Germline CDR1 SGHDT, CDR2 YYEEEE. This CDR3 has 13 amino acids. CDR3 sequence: CASMGHPNYEQYF. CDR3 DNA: TGTGCCAGCATGGGACACCCGAACTACGAGCAGTACTTC.

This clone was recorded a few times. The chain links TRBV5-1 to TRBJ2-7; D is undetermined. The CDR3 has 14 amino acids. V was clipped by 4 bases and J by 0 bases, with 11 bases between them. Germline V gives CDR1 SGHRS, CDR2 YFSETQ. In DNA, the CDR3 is TGCGCCAGCAGCCCCCGAACAAGCTCCTACGAGCAGTACTTC. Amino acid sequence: CASSPRTSSYEQYF.

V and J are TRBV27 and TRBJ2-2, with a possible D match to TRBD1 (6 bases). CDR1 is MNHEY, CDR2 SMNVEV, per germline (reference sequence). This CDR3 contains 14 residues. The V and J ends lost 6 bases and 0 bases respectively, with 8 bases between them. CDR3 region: CASRQGPNTGELFF. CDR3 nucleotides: TGTGCCAGCAGACAGGGACCGAACACCGGGGAGCTGTTTTTT.

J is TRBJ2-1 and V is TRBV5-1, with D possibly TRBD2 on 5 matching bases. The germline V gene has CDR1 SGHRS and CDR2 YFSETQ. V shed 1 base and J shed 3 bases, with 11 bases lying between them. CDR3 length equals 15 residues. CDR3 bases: TGCGCCAGCAGCTTGAGGAGCGGAAACTACAATGAGCAGTTCTTC. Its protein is CASSLRSGNYNEQFF. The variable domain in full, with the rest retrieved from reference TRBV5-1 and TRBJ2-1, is KAGVTQTPRYLIKTRGQQVTLSCSPISGHRSVSWYQQTPGQGLQFLFEYFSETQRNKGNFPGRFSGRQFSNSRSEMNVSTLELGDSALYLCASSLRSGNYNEQFFGPGTRLTVL.

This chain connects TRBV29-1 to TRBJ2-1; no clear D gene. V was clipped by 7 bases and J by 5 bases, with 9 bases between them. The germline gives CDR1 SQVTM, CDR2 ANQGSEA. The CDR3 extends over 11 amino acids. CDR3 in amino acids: CSGLYDNEQFF. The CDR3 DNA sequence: TGCAGCGGCCTCTACGACAATGAGCAGTTCTTC.

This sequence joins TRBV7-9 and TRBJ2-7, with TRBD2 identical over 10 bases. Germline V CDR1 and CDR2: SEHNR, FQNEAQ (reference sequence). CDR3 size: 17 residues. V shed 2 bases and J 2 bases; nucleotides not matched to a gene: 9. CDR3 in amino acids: CASSLWSSGRLTYEQYF. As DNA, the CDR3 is TGTGCCAGCAGCTTATGGAGTAGCGGGAGGTTGACCTACGAGCAGTACTTC. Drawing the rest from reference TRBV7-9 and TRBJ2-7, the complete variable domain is DTGVSQNPRHKITKRGQNVTFRCDPISEHNRLYWYRQTLGQGPEFLTYFQNEAQLEKSRLLSDRFSAERPKGSFSTLEIQRTEQGDSAMYLCASSLWSSGRLTYEQYFGPGTRLTVT.

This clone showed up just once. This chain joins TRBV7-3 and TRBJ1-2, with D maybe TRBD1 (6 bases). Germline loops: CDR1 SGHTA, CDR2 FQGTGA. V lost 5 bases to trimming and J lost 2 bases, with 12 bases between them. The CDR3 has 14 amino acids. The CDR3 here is CASSPGEGNYGYTF. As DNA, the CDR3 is TGTGCCAGCAGCCCAGGGGAGGGAAACTATGGCTACACCTTC.

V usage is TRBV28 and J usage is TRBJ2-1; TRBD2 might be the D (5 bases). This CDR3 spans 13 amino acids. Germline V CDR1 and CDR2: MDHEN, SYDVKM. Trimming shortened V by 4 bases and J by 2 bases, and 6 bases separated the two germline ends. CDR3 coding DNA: TGTGCCAGCAGTTACGGGGCCTACAATGAGCAGTTCTTC. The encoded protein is CASSYGAYNEQFF.

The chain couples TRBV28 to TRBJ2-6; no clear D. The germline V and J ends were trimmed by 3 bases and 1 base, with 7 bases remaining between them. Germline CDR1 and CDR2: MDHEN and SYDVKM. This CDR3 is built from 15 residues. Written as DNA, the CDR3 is TGTGCCAGCAGTTTTATCGGGTCTGGGGCCAACGTCCTGACTTTC. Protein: CASSFIGSGANVLTF.

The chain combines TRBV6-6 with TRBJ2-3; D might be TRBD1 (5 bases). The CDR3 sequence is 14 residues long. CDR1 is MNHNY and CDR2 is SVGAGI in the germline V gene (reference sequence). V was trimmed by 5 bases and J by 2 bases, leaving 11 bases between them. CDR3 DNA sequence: TGTGCCAGCAGTCCAGGCAGGGCCACAGATACGCAGTATTTT. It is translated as CASSPGRATDTQYF.

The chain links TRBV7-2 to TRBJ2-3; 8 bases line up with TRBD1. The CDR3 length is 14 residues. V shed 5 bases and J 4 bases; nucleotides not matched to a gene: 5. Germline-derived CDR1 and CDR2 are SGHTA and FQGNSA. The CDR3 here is CASSPRTGPDTQYF. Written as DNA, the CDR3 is TGTGCCAGCAGCCCACGGACAGGGCCAGATACGCAGTATTTT.